The 27 T cell receptor beta chains below all came from one sample that was sequenced in a study of OX40 agonist ivuxolimab in advanced cancers. Data came from immunoSEQ multiplex PCR; TCRdb stores just in-frame clones and leaves some out. The sample lists approximately 77,000 clones; around 90% were seen once. The material was CD4+ or CD8+ T cells sorted from blood, obtained in a trial of the OX40 agonist ivuxolimab. Source of these receptors: an adult with an advanced solid tumor such as melanoma, head and neck, liver or kidney cancer.

The rearrangement uses TRBV28 and TRBJ2-2, with 9 nucleotides matching TRBD2. Germline CDR1 reads MDHEN; CDR2 reads SYDVKM. The CDR3 extends over 15 amino acids. Unmatched junction bases numbered 4, after V lost 2 bases and J lost 6 bases. The CDR3 protein is CASSLAGGRSGELFF. CDR3 nucleotides: TGTGCCAGCAGTTTAGCGGGAGGGCGGTCCGGGGAGCTGTTTTTT.

This clone was detected only once. This sequence joins TRBV6-5 and TRBJ1-5, with D perhaps matching TRBD1 (6 bases). Trimming removed 6 bases at V and 5 bases at J, with 17 bases between. Germline V gene sequence: CDR1 MNHEY, CDR2 SVGAGI. This CDR3 is built from 15 residues. CDR3 region: CASRVNLAGDQPQHF. The CDR3 nucleotides are TGTGCCAGCAGAGTTAATCTGGCAGGGGATCAGCCCCAGCATTTT.

This rearrangement joins TRBV7-6 to TRBJ2-7; the D is unclear. The V end lost 5 bases, the J end lost 12 bases, and 20 bases lay between the germline ends. The CDR3 sequence is 13 residues long. Germline V gene lookup returns CDR1 SGHVS and CDR2 FNYEAQ. The CDR3 sequence is CASSPWLDLLLYF. CDR3 DNA: TGTGCCAGCAGCCCGTGGCTAGACCTCCTTTTGTACTTC.

The chain employs TRBV6-6 and TRBJ1-3; 9 nucleotides match TRBD1. This CDR3 comprises 14 residues. V shed 8 bases, J shed 0 bases, and the junction held 2 bases outside the gene matches. Germline loops: CDR1 MNHNY, CDR2 SVGAGI (reference sequence). The CDR3 DNA reads TGTGCCAGCCGGGACAGGGCCTCTGGAAACACCATATATTTT. It specifies CASRDRASGNTIYF.

This chain links TRBV5-6 with TRBJ2-7, with 9 bases identical to TRBD2. The V segment lost 2 bases and the J segment 2 bases; nucleotides outside the gene matches: 5. The CDR3 totals 15 residues. The germline CDR1 and CDR2 sequences are SGHDT and YYEEEE. The CDR3 DNA reads as TGTGCCAGCAGCTTATCTAGCGGGACAACCTACGAGCAGTACTTC. Translating gives CASSLSSGTTYEQYF.

The genes are TRBV10-1 and TRBJ2-1, with D hard to call. Trimming removed 0 bases at V and 10 bases at J, with 10 bases between. The CDR3 covers 13 residues. Per germline, CDR1 WNHNN and CDR2 SYGVQD (reference sequence). CDR3 protein: CASSESTGVEQFF. For the CDR3, the DNA is TGCGCCAGCAGTGAGTCGACTGGAGTGGAGCAGTTCTTC.

The chain joins TRBV11-2 to TRBJ2-3, with D possibly TRBD1 on 5 matching bases. Deletions cut 2 bases from V and 2 bases from J, with 8 bases between. Germline V lookup: CDR1 SGHAT, CDR2 FQNNGV. CDR3 size: 14 residues. CDR3: CASSLRGNTDTQYF. The CDR3 nucleotides are TGTGCCAGCAGCTTAAGGGGCAACACAGATACGCAGTATTTT.

This rearrangement joins TRBV15 to TRBJ2-7, with D hard to call. CDR1 and CDR2 from the germline V gene are LNHNV and YYDKDF (reference sequence). The CDR3 is 16 residues long. V was shortened by 0 bases and J by 3 bases, with 15 bases between the two germline ends. The CDR3 spells CATSRDTRRTNYEQYF. CDR3 in DNA: TGTGCCACCAGCAGAGATACCCGGCGGACCAACTACGAGCAGTACTTC.

The V call is TRBV6-1, the J call TRBJ2-2, with a weak D call TRBD2 (6 bases). The V end was cut by 4 bases, the J end by 5 bases, with 11 bases between. CDR3 size: 14 residues. CDR1 and CDR2 from the germline V gene are MNHNS and SASEGT. CDR3: CASSAGRKTGELFF. The CDR3 DNA is TGTGCCAGCAGTGCCGGGAGAAAGACCGGGGAGCTGTTTTTT.

Only one count was recorded for this clone. The chain is built from TRBV11-1 and TRBJ1-2; no firm D call. V was cut by 5 bases and J by 3 bases, with 10 bases left in between. Germline V gene data show CDR1 as SGHAT and CDR2 as FQDESV (reference sequence). This CDR3 spans 13 amino acids. The chain's CDR3 is CASSPRRYYGYTF. The CDR3 DNA reads as TGTGCCAGCAGCCCTCGACGGTACTATGGCTACACCTTC.

The rearrangement joins TRBV2 to TRBJ2-7, with a weak D call TRBD1 (5 bases). CDR1 is SNHLY, CDR2 FYNNEI, per germline. V was pared by 7 bases and J by 3 bases, with 16 bases between. The CDR3 is made up of 14 amino acids. Here the CDR3 DNA reads TGTGCCAGCAATCTCCAGGGTAAAGTCTACGAGCAGTACTTC. It yields the protein CASNLQGKVYEQYF.

V gene TRBV5-6 combines with J gene TRBJ2-2, with 9 bases fitting TRBD1. The CDR3 covers 17 residues. V was pared by 4 bases and J by 9 bases, with 16 bases of the junction left unmatched. Germline-derived CDR1 and CDR2 are SGHDT and YYEEEE. CDR3 in DNA: TGTGCCAGCAGCCTCCCCCCCGGGACAGGGAGCTCATGGGAGCTGTTTTTT. This gives the protein CASSLPPGTGSSWELFF.

This chain joins TRBV25-1 and TRBJ2-2, with 14 positions matching TRBD2. CDR3 length: 17 amino acids. Germline-derived CDR1 and CDR2 are MGHDK and SYGVNS. The trim removed 4 bases at V and 8 bases at J, leaving 9 bases unmatched. This CDR3 reads CASSARLAGGQGGELFF. CDR3 in DNA: TGTGCCAGCAGTGCCCGACTAGCGGGAGGGCAAGGTGGGGAGCTGTTTTTT.

The genes are TRBV6-6 and TRBJ1-2; the match to TRBD1 covers 7 bases. The CDR3 spans 13 residues. Germline CDR1 is MNHNY and CDR2 is SVGAGI (reference sequence). V lost 6 bases and J lost 6; bases outside the gene matches: 7. The CDR3 DNA reads TGTGCCAGCAGGCGGACAGGCGTCGATGGCTACACCTTC. This gives the protein CASRRTGVDGYTF.

The J gene is TRBJ1-4, the V gene TRBV7-2; D gene unclear. Trimming took 5 bases from V and 3 from J, leaving 7 bases between them. Germline loops: CDR1 SGHTA, CDR2 FQGNSA. The CDR3 covers 13 residues. The CDR3: CASSAGANEKLFF. The CDR3 DNA reads as TGTGCCAGCAGCGCCGGGGCTAATGAAAAACTGTTTTTT.

The V gene is TRBV7-8, the J gene TRBJ2-2; a possible D gene is TRBD1 (5 bases). V gave up 6 bases and J gave up 5 bases, with 13 bases separating them. The CDR3 has 14 residues. Germline CDR1 reads SGHVS; CDR2 reads FQNEAQ. CDR3 in DNA: TGTGCCAGCAGGGATCAGGGTTTAACCGGGGAGCTGTTTTTT. This gives the protein CASRDQGLTGELFF.

V usage is TRBV6-1 and J usage is TRBJ2-7; D is perhaps TRBD1 (6 bases). This CDR3 contains 15 residues. V lost 5 bases to trimming and J lost 6 bases, with 20 bases between them. Germline assignment: CDR1 MNHNS and CDR2 SASEGT. This CDR3 is CASSPTLQGRGEQYF. CDR3 bases: TGTGCCAGCAGTCCCACCCTACAGGGAAGAGGCGAGCAGTACTTC.

This chain joins TRBV18 and TRBJ2-7; 10 nucleotides align to TRBD1. Trimming at V came to 9 bases and at J to 4 bases, leaving 6 bases not matched to a gene. Per the germline V gene, CDR1 is KGHSH and CDR2 is LQKENI. CDR3 length equals 13 residues. The CDR3 protein is CASSGTGDYEQYF. Written as DNA, the CDR3 is TGTGCCAGTTCCGGGACAGGGGATTACGAGCAGTACTTC.

The chain joins TRBV9 to TRBJ2-3; 14 bases match TRBD2. The CDR3 runs 19 residues. The V gene end was trimmed by 2 bases and the J gene end by 1 base; junction bases not matched to a gene: 9. Germline CDR1 and CDR2: SGDLS and YYNGEE. DNA for the CDR3: TGTGCCAGCAGCGTGCGTGAGGGGACTAGCGGGAGAGGCACAGATACGCAGTATTTT. It codes for CASSVREGTSGRGTDTQYF. Looking up the rest from reference TRBV9 and TRBJ2-3 gives the full variable domain: DSGVTQTPKHLITATGQRVTLRCSPRSGDLSVYWYQQSLDQGLQFLIQYYNGEERAKGNILERFSAQQFPDLHSELNLSSLELGDSALYFCASSVREGTSGRGTDTQYFGPGTRLTVL.

The rearrangement joins TRBV7-8 to TRBJ1-3; D not certain. Trimming took off 10 bases at V and 8 bases at J, with 9 bases between the two ends. CDR3 length: 10 amino acids. CDR1 and CDR2 from the germline V gene are SGHVS and FQNEAQ. The CDR3 protein is CATFFDTIYF. DNA for the CDR3: TGTGCCACCTTCTTTGACACCATATATTTT.

This clone was seen once. This chain connects TRBV30 to TRBJ1-3, with D unclear. Germline V gene lookup returns CDR1 GTSNPN and CDR2 SVGIG (reference sequence). Trimming removed 1 base at V and 8 bases at J, with 12 bases between. CDR3 length: 13 residues. The CDR3 nucleotides read TGTGCCTGGAGTGGAGCCCCGACGGACACCATATATTTT. It codes for CAWSGAPTDTIYF.

CDR3 DNA sequence: TGTGCCAGCAGCTTAGGAGAGTGGGTGCAGTACTTC. Residues: CASSLGEWVQYF. The chain couples TRBV11-3 to TRBJ2-7, with D uncertain. From germline, CDR1 is SGHNT and CDR2 YENEEA. CDR3 length equals 12 residues. The V and J ends lost 1 base and 9 bases respectively, with 10 bases between them.

The chain joins TRBV6-5 to TRBJ2-5; possible D gene TRBD2, 6 bases. Germline CDR1 and CDR2: MNHEY and SVGAGI. The CDR3 has 15 amino acids. Trimming stripped 0 bases from V and 3 bases from J, with 11 bases between. The CDR3 nucleotides read TGTGCCAGCAGTTACTCGGGACTCCTCAAAGAGACCCAGTACTTC. It yields the protein CASSYSGLLKETQYF.

The V and J genes are TRBV6-6 and TRBJ2-1, with TRBD1 as a possible D gene (5 bases). The CDR3 has 15 residues. In germline, CDR1 is MNHNY, CDR2 SVGAGI (reference sequence). Trimming removed 3 bases at V and 8 bases at J, with 17 bases between. The DNA of the CDR3 is TGTGCCAGCAGTTATCCGGCAGGGATTTTCTATGAGCAGTTCTTC. This encodes CASSYPAGIFYEQFF.

This clone was seen once. This rearrangement joins TRBV7-2 to TRBJ2-7; D might be TRBD1 or TRBD2, each matching 5 bases. CDR3 length: 15 residues. V shed 5 bases and J shed 4 bases, with 18 bases lying between them. Germline CDR1 and CDR2: SGHTA and FQGNSA. The chain's CDR3 is CASSPSRDRPYEQYF. DNA for the CDR3: TGTGCCAGCAGCCCAAGTAGGGACCGTCCGTACGAGCAGTACTTC.

This sequence joins TRBV19 and TRBJ1-4, with a weak D call TRBD1 (5 bases). Germline CDR1 reads LNHDA; CDR2 reads SQIVND (reference sequence). The V gene lost 6 bases and the J gene lost 0 bases, with 14 bases spanning the gap. The CDR3 contains 16 residues. The DNA for the CDR3 is TGTGCCAGTAGCTCCCCCTCGGGGGCAACTAATGAAAAACTGTTTTTT. Its translation: CASSSPSGATNEKLFF.

This chain joins TRBV19 and TRBJ1-2; TRBD1 aligns across 9 bases. This CDR3 contains 14 residues. With 5 bases clipped from V and 4 bases from J, the junction kept 5 bases outside the gene matches. CDR1 and CDR2 (germline): LNHDA, SQIVND (reference sequence). The CDR3: CASSADRGLYGYTF. In DNA form, the CDR3 reads TGTGCCAGTAGTGCGGACAGGGGACTCTATGGCTACACCTTC.